These 9 T cell receptor beta chains originate from one sample sequenced in a study of regulatory T cells in long-lasting Graves disease. As for time point: newly diagnosed GD, antithyroid drugs for less than 3 months. PBMC-derived RNA was used for the TCR library. Through Arm-PCR of CDR3 regions and iRepertoire HTBI primers, TCR beta libraries were built. In TCRdb, the multiplex PCR reads were re-called with MiXCR into one record per CDR3 protein. The sample includes 400,000 to 550,000 distinct CDR3 sequences, approximately 16% seen only once; the top ten take 23%. These sequences were also reported in another study, on T cells in Graves' hyperthyroidism and ophthalmopathy.

The specimen was peripheral blood mononuclear cells (PBMCs), collected at new diagnosis, from a patient treated with antithyroid drugs. All receptors derive from a woman between 18 and 29 years old with Graves disease.

This clonotype was recorded many times. The rearrangement links TRBV12-3 or TRBV12-4 to TRBJ2-5; TRBD1 or TRBD2 may be the D gene (7 bases each). The CDR3 loop spans 15 amino acids. Trimming left V 2 bases short and J 5 bases short, with 15 bases between. This CDR3 is CASSLRGGGRETQYF. DNA for the CDR3: TGTGCCAGCAGTTTAAGGGGAGGGGGCCGGGAGACCCAGTACTTC.

In this sample, this clonotype turned up once. A much larger clone lies a single base off, so this may be a read error. The genes are TRBV7-9 and TRBJ2-2; D unclear. The germline gives CDR1 SEHNR, CDR2 FQNEAQ (reference sequence). This CDR3 has 15 residues. Trimming took 4 bases from V and 2 from J, leaving 11 bases between them. CDR3 sequence reads: CASSSFADNTGELFF. The CDR3, as DNA: TGTGCCAGCAGCTCCTTCGCCGATAACACCGGGGAGCTGTTTTTT.

The table lists this clonotype with a few counts. V gene TRBV14 combines with J gene TRBJ1-1; D is uncertain. This CDR3 has 12 amino acids. Trimming left V 4 bases short and J 5 bases short, with 8 bases between. CDR1 is SGHDN, CDR2 FVKESK, per germline. CDR3 amino acids: CASSRLFTEAFF. The CDR3 bases are TGTGCCAGCAGCCGCCTTTTTACTGAAGCTTTCTTT.

This clonotype showed up just a few times. The CDR3 ends on some other residue instead of the conserved phenylalanine or tryptophan, so this is likely a read error. V gene TRBV7-9 combines with J gene TRBJ1-1; D is perhaps TRBD1 (6 bases). The CDR3 covers 12 residues. Germline V lookup: CDR1 SEHNR, CDR2 FQNEAQ (reference sequence). The V and J ends lost 5 bases and 7 bases respectively, with 11 bases between them. CDR3 sequence reads: CASSPEGGEAFS. CDR3 DNA: TGTGCCAGCAGCCCAGAGGGGGGTGAAGCTTTCTCT.

This clonotype was recorded at least ten times. The V call is TRBV10-3, the J call TRBJ2-3, with D possibly matching TRBD1 (6 bases). CDR1 and CDR2 from the germline V gene are ENHRY and SYGVKD. CDR3 length equals 15 residues. Trimming stripped 7 bases from V and 1 base from J, with 15 bases between. The CDR3 coding sequence is TGTGCCATCACCGGAAGCAGGGGAGGCACAGATACGCAGTATTTT. This translates into CAITGSRGGTDTQYF.

This clonotype has a count of ten or more. This chain uses TRBV19 with TRBJ2-1; 9 positions agree with TRBD1. Losses at the gene ends were 7 bases for V and 13 bases for J; bases not matched to a gene: 23. Germline V gives CDR1 LNHDA, CDR2 SQIVND (reference sequence). This CDR3 contains 17 residues. Written as DNA, the CDR3 is TGTGCCAGTACCCTTACATCGGGGACAGGGACTACTACCACACAGTTCTTC. Translation: CASTLTSGTGTTTTQFF.

This clonotype was found a few times. V is TRBV29-1 and J is TRBJ1-1; D is undetermined. The CDR3 length is 12 residues. Per germline, CDR1 SQVTM and CDR2 ANQGSEA. Trimming shortened V by 8 bases and J by 0 bases, and 10 bases separated the two germline ends. CDR3 nucleotides: TGCAGCCCTCGGCGAGTGAACACTGAAGCTTTCTTT. Protein product: CSPRRVNTEAFF.

Many counts were recorded for this clonotype. This sequence joins TRBV27 and TRBJ2-7, with D maybe TRBD2 (5 bases). The CDR3 covers 14 residues. Germline CDR1 and CDR2: MNHEY and SMNVEV (reference sequence). The germline V and J ends were trimmed by 2 bases and 3 bases, with 11 bases remaining between them. CDR3 bases: TGTGCCAGCAGTTTACGGCGGACTGGCTACGAGCAGTACTTC. This translates into CASSLRRTGYEQYF.

This clonotype was counted only a few times. CDR3 sequence: CATSKGDEQYF. CDR3 DNA sequence: TGTGCCACCAGTAAAGGGGACGAGCAGTACTTC. The genes are TRBV24-1 and TRBJ2-7, with a possible D match to TRBD1 (5 bases). In germline, CDR1 is KGHDR, CDR2 SFDVKD. Trimming shortened V by 6 bases and J by 5 bases, and 7 bases separated the two germline ends. This CDR3 region has 11 residues.